Sequencing of this TCR beta chain was carried out in a study of blood T cells in healthy people across ages. Study-wide results and limits: Unknown CMV status may confound age-related changes in expanded clones.

Together with a sample-barcoded 5' primer, a J-beta primer mix was included in a second PCR lasting about 7 to 11 cycles. The yield of each sample was at least 2.5 million CDR3-containing paired-end reads. TCRdb reprocessed the 5' RACE reads via MiXCR and lists one record per CDR3 protein. The sample yields around 1,500,000 distinct CDR3 sequences, approximately 38% seen once. Healthy Caucasians from Russia aged roughly 6 to 95 served as donors. This clonotype was observed a handful of times. Antigen specificity is unknown. Deletions cut 0 bases from V and 9 bases from J, with 15 bases between. CDR1 and CDR2 from the germline V gene are LGHNA and YNFKEQ. The CDR3 has 15 residues.

Specimen: blood. The sequence came from a woman aged 18-35 years in good health. V usage is TRBV4-2 and J usage is TRBJ2-4; D might be TRBD1 (8 bases). The CDR3 region is CASSQEKQGGTIQYF. In nucleotides, the CDR3 is TGTGCCAGCAGCCAAGAAAAACAGGGGGGGACCATTCAGTACTTC.